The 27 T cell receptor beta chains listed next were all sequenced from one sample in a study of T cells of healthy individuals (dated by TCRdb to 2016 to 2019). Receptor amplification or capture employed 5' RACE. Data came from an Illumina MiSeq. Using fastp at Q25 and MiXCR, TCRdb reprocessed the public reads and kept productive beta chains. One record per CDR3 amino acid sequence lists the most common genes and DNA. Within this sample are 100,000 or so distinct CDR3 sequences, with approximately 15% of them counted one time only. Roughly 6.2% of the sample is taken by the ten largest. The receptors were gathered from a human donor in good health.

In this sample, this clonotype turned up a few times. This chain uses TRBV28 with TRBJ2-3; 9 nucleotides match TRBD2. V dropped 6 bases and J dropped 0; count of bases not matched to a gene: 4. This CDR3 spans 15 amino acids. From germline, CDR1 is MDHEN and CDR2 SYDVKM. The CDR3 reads CASRIAGASTDTQYF. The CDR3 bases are TGTGCCAGCAGGATAGCGGGGGCCAGCACAGATACGCAGTATTTT.

DNA for the CDR3: TGTGCCAGCAGTTCCCTCGGGACAGGGGTAGTGGAGACCCAGTACTTC. Encoded protein: CASSSLGTGVVETQYF. The chain links TRBV27 to TRBJ2-5; the match to TRBD1 covers 10 bases. V lost 4 bases, J lost 5 bases, and 10 bases stayed unmatched. In germline, CDR1 is MNHEY, CDR2 SMNVEV (reference sequence). The length of the CDR3 is 16 residues.

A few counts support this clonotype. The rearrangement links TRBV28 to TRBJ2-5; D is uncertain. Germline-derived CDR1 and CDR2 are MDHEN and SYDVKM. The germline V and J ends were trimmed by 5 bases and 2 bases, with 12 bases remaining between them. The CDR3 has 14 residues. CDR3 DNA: TGTGCCAGCAGTACCTGGGCCCGGCAAGAGACCCAGTACTTC. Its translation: CASSTWARQETQYF. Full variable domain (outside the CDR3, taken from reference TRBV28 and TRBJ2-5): DVKVTQSSRYLVKRTGEKVFLECVQDMDHENMFWYRQDPGLGLRLIYFSYDVKMKEKGDIPEGYSVSREKKERFSLILESASTNQTSMYLCASSTWARQETQYFGPGTRLLVL.

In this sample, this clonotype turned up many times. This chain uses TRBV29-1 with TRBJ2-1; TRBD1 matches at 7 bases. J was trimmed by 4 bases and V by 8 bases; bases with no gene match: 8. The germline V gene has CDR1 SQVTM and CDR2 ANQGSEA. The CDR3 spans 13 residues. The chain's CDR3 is CSTDPTGYNEQFF. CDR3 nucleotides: TGCAGCACAGACCCGACAGGGTACAATGAGCAGTTCTTC.

CDR3 in DNA: TGCAGCGGACGGGAGGGCGGAAAAAACACCGGGGAGCTGTTTTTT. Its protein is CSGREGGKNTGELFF. V usage is TRBV20-1 and J usage is TRBJ2-2; 8 bases map to TRBD2. CDR1 and CDR2 from the germline V gene are DFQATT and SNEGSKA (reference sequence). CDR3 length equals 15 residues.

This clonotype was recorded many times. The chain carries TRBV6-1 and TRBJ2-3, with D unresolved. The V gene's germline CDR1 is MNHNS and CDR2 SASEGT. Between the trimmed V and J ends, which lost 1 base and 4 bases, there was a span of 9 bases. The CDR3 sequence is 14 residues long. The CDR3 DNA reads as TGTGCCAGCAGTGAAGTTTTTGGCTCAGATACGCAGTATTTT. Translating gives CASSEVFGSDTQYF.

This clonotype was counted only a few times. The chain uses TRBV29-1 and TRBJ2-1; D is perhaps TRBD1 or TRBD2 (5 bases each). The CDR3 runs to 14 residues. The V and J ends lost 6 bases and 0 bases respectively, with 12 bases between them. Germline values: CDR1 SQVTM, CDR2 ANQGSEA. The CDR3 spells CSVEWGTSYNEQFF. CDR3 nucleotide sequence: TGCAGCGTGGAGTGGGGGACCTCCTACAATGAGCAGTTCTTC.

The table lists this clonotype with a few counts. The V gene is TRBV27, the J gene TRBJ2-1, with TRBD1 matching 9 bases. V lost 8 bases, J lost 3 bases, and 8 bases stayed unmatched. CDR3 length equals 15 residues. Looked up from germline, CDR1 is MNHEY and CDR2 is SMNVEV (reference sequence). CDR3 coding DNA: TGTGCCAGCGGCAAGACAGGGGGTTTCTACAATGAGCAGTTCTTC. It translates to CASGKTGGFYNEQFF.

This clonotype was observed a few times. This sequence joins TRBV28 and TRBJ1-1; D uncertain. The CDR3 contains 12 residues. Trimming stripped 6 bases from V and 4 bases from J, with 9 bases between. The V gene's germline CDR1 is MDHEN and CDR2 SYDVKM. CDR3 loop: CASSPRPTEAFF. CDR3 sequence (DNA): TGTGCCAGCAGCCCCCGTCCCACTGAAGCTTTCTTT.

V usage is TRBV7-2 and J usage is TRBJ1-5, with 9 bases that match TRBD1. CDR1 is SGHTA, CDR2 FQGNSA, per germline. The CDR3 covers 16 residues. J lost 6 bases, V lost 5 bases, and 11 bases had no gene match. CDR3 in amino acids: CASSRGTGRSGQPQHF. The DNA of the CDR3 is TGTGCCAGCAGCCGAGGGACAGGGAGGTCAGGTCAGCCCCAGCATTTT. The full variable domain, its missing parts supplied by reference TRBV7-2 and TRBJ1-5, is GAGVSQSPSNKVTEKGKDVELRCDPISGHTALYWYRQSLGQGLEFLIYFQGNSAPDKSGLPSDRFSAERTGGSVSTLTIQRTQQEDSAVYLCASSRGTGRSGQPQHFGDGTRLSIL.

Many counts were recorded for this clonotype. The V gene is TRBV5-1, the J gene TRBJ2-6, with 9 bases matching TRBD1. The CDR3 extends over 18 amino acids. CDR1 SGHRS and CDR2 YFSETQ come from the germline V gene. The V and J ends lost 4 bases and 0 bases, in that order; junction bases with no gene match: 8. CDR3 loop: CASSLSGTGSSGANVLTF. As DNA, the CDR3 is TGCGCCAGCAGCCTTTCGGGGACAGGGTCCTCTGGGGCCAACGTCCTGACTTTC.

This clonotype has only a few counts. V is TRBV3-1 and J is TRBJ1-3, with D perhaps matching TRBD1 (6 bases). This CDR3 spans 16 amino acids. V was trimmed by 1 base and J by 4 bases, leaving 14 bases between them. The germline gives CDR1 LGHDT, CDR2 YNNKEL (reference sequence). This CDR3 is CASSQAGQNLGNTIYF. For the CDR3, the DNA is TGTGCCAGCAGCCAAGCGGGACAAAATTTGGGAAACACCATATATTTT.

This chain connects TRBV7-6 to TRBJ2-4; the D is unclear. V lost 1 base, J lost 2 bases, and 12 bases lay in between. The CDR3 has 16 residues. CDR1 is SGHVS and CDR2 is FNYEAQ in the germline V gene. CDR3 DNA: TGTGCCAGCAGCTTAGGCCCAGGACGTACCAAAAACATTCAGTACTTC. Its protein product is CASSLGPGRTKNIQYF.

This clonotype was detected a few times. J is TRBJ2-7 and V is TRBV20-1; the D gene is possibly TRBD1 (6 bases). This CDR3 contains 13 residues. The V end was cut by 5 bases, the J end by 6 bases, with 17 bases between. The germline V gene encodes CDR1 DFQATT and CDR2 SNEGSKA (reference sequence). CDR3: CSAPGARVSEQYF. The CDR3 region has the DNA TGCAGTGCTCCAGGGGCGCGGGTGAGCGAGCAGTACTTC.

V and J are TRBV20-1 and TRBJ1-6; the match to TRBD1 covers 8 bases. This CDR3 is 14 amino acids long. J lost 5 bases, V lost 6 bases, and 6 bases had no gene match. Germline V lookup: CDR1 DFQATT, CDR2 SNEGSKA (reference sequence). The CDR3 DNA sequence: TGCAGTGCCTTGGGACAGGCGGATAATTCACCCCTCCACTTT. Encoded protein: CSALGQADNSPLHF.

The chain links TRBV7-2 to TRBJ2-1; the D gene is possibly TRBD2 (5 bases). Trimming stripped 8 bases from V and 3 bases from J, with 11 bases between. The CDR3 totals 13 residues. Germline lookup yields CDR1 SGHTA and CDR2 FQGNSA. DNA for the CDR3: TGTGCCAGCGGGCCTCGGGGCTACAATGAGCAGTTCTTC. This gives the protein CASGPRGYNEQFF.

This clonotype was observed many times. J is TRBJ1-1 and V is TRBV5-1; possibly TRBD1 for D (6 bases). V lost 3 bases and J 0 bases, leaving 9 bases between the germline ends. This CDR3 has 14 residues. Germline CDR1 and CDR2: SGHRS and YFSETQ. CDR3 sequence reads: CASSSGQLNTEAFF. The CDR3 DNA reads TGCGCCAGCAGCTCCGGACAGCTGAACACTGAAGCTTTCTTT.

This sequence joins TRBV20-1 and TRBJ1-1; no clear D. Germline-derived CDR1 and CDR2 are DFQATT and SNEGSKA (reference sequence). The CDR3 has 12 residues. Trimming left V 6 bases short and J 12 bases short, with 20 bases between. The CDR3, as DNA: TGCAGTGCCCACGTACGGGGTTCTGAGCCTTTCTTT. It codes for CSAHVRGSEPFF.

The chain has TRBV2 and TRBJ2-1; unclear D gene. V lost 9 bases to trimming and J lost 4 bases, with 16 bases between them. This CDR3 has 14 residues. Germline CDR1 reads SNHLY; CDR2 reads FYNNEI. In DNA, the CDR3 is TGTGCCAGTTCTATAACGCGGTCATACAATGAGCAGTTCTTC. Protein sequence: CASSITRSYNEQFF. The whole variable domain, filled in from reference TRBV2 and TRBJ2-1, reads EPEVTQTPSHQVTQMGQEVILRCVPISNHLYFYWYRQILGQKVEFLVSFYNNEISEKSEIFDDQFSVERPDGSNFTLKIRSTKLEDSAMYFCASSITRSYNEQFFGPGTRLTVL.

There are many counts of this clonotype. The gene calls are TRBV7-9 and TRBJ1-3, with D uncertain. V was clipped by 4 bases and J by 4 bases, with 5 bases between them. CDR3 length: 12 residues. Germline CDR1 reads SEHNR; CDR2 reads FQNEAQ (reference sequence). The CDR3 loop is CASSYSGNTIYF. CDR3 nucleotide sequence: TGTGCCAGCAGCTATTCGGGAAACACCATATATTTT. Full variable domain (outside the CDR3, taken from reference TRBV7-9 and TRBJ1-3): DTGVSQNPRHKITKRGQNVTFRCDPISEHNRLYWYRQTLGQGPEFLTYFQNEAQLEKSRLLSDRFSAERPKGSFSTLEIQRTEQGDSAMYLCASSYSGNTIYFGEGSWLTVV.

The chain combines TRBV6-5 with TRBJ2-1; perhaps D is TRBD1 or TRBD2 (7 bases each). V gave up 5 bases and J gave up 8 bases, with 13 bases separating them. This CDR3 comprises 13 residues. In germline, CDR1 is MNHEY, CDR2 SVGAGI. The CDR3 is CASSPQGRDEQFF. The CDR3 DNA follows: TGTGCCAGCAGTCCACAGGGGAGGGATGAGCAGTTCTTC.

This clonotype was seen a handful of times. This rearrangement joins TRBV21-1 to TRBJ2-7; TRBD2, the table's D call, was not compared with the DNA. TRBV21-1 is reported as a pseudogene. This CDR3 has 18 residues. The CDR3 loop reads CASSKALYCRGREDEQYF. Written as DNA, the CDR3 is TGTGCCAGCAGCAAAGCGCTTTACTGCAGGGGGCGAGAGGACGAGCAGTACTTC.

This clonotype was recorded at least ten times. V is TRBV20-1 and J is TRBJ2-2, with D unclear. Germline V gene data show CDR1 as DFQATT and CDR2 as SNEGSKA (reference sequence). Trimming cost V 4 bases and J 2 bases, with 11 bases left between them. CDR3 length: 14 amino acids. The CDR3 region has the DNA TGCAGTGCTACCTTGGGTGTAAACACCGGGGAGCTGTTTTTT. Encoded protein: CSATLGVNTGELFF.

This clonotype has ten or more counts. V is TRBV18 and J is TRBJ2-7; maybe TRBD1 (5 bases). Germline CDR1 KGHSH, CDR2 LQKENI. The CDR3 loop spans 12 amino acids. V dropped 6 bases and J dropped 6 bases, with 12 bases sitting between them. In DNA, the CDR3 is TGTGCCAGCTCCAGGGTAGAAGGCGAGCAGTACTTC. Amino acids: CASSRVEGEQYF.

CDR3 residues: CASSKDRREISYNSPLHF. The DNA of the CDR3 is TGTGCCAGCAGCAAAGATCGGAGGGAAATCTCCTATAATTCACCCCTCCACTTT. The rearrangement joins TRBV21-1 to TRBJ1-6. TRBV21-1 is a pseudogene segment. The CDR3 sequence is 18 residues long.

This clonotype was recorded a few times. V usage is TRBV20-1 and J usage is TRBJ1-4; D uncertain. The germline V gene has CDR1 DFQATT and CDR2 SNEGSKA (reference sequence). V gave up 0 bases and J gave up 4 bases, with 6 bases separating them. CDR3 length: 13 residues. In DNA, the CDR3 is TGCAGTGCTAGAGAACGGTTTAATGAAAAACTGTTTTTT. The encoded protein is CSARERFNEKLFF.

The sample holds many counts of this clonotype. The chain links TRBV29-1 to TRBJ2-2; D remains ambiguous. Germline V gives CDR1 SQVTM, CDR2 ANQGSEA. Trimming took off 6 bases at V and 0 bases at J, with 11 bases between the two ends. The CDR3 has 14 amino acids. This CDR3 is CSVPTRTNTGELFF. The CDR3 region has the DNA TGCAGCGTCCCGACACGTACGAACACCGGGGAGCTGTTTTTT.